The rows below give T cell receptor beta chains drawn from one sample of a study of Graves' ophthalmopathy and Graves' hyperthyroidism. TCRdb itself ran the multiplex PCR reads through MiXCR, one entry per CDR3 protein. The sample carries 450,000 to 600,000 distinct CDR3 sequences, 35% to 45% recorded once. Sequencing was performed on peripheral blood or thyroid tissue (not recorded which). The source is an adult man with Graves' hyperthyroidism. Each CDR3 is given with its conserved first and last residue. Each record gives: clone size, J gene, D gene, V gene, CDR3 protein, CDR3 DNA. A D gene is named only where the DNA matches it firmly. Size tells how often a clone was seen (once, few, many) or the class of an expanded clone, and some rows leave it out.

.,TRBJ2-7,.,TRBV19,CASSQDWAYEQYF,TGCGCCAGCAGCCAAGATTGGGCCTACGAGCAGTACTTC
few,TRBJ2-3,.,TRBV7-9,CASRLDMYTQYF,TGTGCCAGCAGGCTAGACATGTATACGCAGTATTTT
many,TRBJ2-7,TRBD1,TRBV5-6,CASSLVGTGINEQYF,TGTGCCAGCAGCTTGGTTGGGACAGGGATAAACGAGCAGTACTTC
.,TRBJ2-1,TRBD2,TRBV2,CASSTRGGFPYNEQFF,TGTGCCAGCAGCACCCGGGGGGGGTTCCCCTACAATGAGCAGTTCTTC
many,TRBJ1-1,.,TRBV7-9,CASSLSQSDEAFF,TGTGCCAGCAGCTTAAGCCAGTCAGATGAAGCTTTCTTT
.,TRBJ1-5,.,TRBV7-9,CASSLVVDQPQHF,TGTGCCAGCAGCTTAGTGGTCGATCAGCCCCAGCATTTT
many,TRBJ1-6,.,TRBV6-1,CASTMTLNSPLHF,TGTGCCAGCACCATGACCCTGAATTCACCCCTCCACTTT
many,TRBJ2-7,TRBD1,TRBV5-4,CASRAGTGEGEQYF,TGTGCCAGCAGGGCCGGGACAGGGGAAGGCGAGCAGTACTTC
.,TRBJ1-2,.,TRBV9,CASSGHDGGDYGYTF,TGTGCCAGCAGCGGACATGACGGGGGTGACTATGGCTACACCTTC
many,TRBJ1-2,TRBD1,TRBV6-6,CASSYSGQGENNYGYTF,TGTGCCAGCAGTTACTCGGGACAGGGGGAGAACAACTATGGCTACACCTTC
many,TRBJ1-4,.,TRBV7-9,CASSPGRGEKLFF,TGTGCCAGCAGCCCAGGCCGTGGAGAAAAACTGTTTTTT
many,TRBJ1-6,.,TRBV9,CASSVGGNSPLHF,TGTGCCAGCAGCGTAGGGGGAAATTCACCCCTCCACTTT
.,TRBJ2-7,.,TRBV7-9,CASSSIKGTSYEQYF,TGTGCCAGCAGCTCCATCAAAGGGACAAGCTACGAGCAGTACTTC
.,TRBJ1-1,.,TRBV20-1,CSARDSRVNTEAFF,TGCAGTGCTAGAGATTCAAGAGTGAACACTGAAGCTTTCTTT
few,TRBJ2-5,TRBD2,TRBV7-9,CASNNWGGGQETQYF,TGTGCCAGCAATAACTGGGGCGGGGGTCAAGAGACCCAGTACTTC
many,TRBJ1-5,TRBD1,TRBV19,CASRYRGQDNQPQHF,TGTGCCAGTAGGTACAGGGGGCAAGACAATCAGCCCCAGCATTTT
.,TRBJ2-5,TRBD1,TRBV20-1,CSAREGGQVEETQYF,TGCAGTGCTAGAGAAGGAGGACAGGTAGAAGAGACCCAGTACTTC
.,TRBJ2-7,.,TRBV11-3,CASSSPGENSYEQYF,TGTGCCAGCAGCTCACCAGGGGAGAATTCCTACGAGCAGTACTTC
once,TRBJ2-5,TRBD1,TRBV29-1,CSEPGTGGRQYF,TGCAGCGAGCCCGGAACAGGGGGGCGACAGTACTTC
.,TRBJ2-7,.,TRBV20-1,CSAPDGVKGGYEQYF,TGCAGTGCTCCCGATGGGGTAAAGGGTGGGTACGAGCAGTACTTC
.,TRBJ2-7,.,TRBV7-4,CAISRPTGSSYEQYF,TGTGCCATCAGTCGTCCTACAGGGAGCTCCTACGAGCAGTACTTC
.,TRBJ1-5,TRBD1,TRBV7-9,CASSFRDRDHGPLNQPQHF,TGTGCCAGCAGCTTCCGGGACAGGGACCACGGGCCCCTCAATCAGCCCCAGCATTTT
.,TRBJ2-7,TRBD2,TRBV4-1,CASSQTLAGGFYEQYF,TGCGCCAGCAGCCAGACCCTAGCGGGGGGGTTCTACGAGCAGTACTTC
few,TRBJ2-7,TRBD1,TRBV5-1,CASSSFGTEEITTIVRVQYF,TGCGCCAGCAGCTCATTCGGGACAGAAGAGATTACTACGATTGTTCGGGTGCAGTACTTC
many,TRBJ2-7,.,TRBV4-1,CASSQVGDGTEQYF,TGCGCCAGCAGCCAAGTGGGGGATGGAACCGAGCAGTACTTC
many,TRBJ1-5,.,TRBV7-8,CASSSQEDQPQHF,TGTGCCAGCAGCTCACAGGAAGATCAGCCCCAGCATTTT
many,TRBJ2-5,.,TRBV29-1,CSVGEGLETQYF,TGCAGCGTTGGAGAGGGGTTAGAGACCCAGTACTTC
.,TRBJ2-1,TRBD2,TRBV7-3,CASREGELAGNNEQFF,TGTGCCAGCAGGGAAGGGGAACTAGCGGGAAACAATGAGCAGTTCTTC
once,TRBJ1-1,.,TRBV14,CASSQDYVTEAFF,TGTGCCAGCAGCCAAGATTATGTCACTGAAGCTTTCTTT
many,TRBJ1-1,TRBD1,TRBV12-3/TRBV12-4,CASRRTGQKNTEAFF,TGTGCCAGCAGGCGTACGGGACAGAAGAACACTGAAGCTTTCTTT
many,TRBJ2-7,TRBD2,TRBV15,CATSGTGLGSYEQYF,TGTGCCACCAGCGGGACGGGACTAGGTTCCTACGAGCAGTACTTC
many,TRBJ1-1,.,TRBV6-5,CASSYSGLGKGTEAFF,TGTGCCAGCAGTTACTCTGGGTTGGGCAAAGGCACTGAAGCTTTCTTT
few,TRBJ2-7,TRBD1,TRBV2,CASSGTGGGEQYF,TGTGCCAGCAGCGGGACAGGGGGGGGCGAGCAGTACTTC
.,TRBJ2-7,.,TRBV25-1,CASSDPIYGSFNEQYF,TGTGCCAGCAGTGACCCCATCTACGGGTCTTTCAACGAGCAGTACTTC
.,TRBJ1-1,TRBD1,TRBV25-1,CASSAGDRVNTEAFF,TGTGCCAGCAGTGCCGGGGACAGAGTGAACACTGAAGCTTTCTTT
few,TRBJ1-5,.,TRBV20-1,CSAKGGNQPQHF,TGCAGTGCCAAGGGAGGAAATCAGCCCCAGCATTTT
few,TRBJ2-3,TRBD2,TRBV29-1,CSVHSSGNTDTQYF,TGCAGCGTCCACTCTAGCGGTAACACAGATACGCAGTATTTT
.,TRBJ2-7,TRBD2,TRBV20-1,CSARDPGRNSYEQYF,TGCAGTGCTAGAGATCCCGGGAGGAACTCCTACGAGCAGTACTTC
.,TRBJ1-1,TRBD1,TRBV7-9,CASSLPLDRVKKGDTEAFF,TGTGCCAGCAGCCTCCCCCTCGACAGGGTAAAAAAGGGGGACACTGAAGCTTTCTTT
many,TRBJ2-7,TRBD2,TRBV20-1,CSAPKRGTYEQYF,TGCAGTGCTCCCAAGCGGGGAACCTACGAGCAGTACTTC
.,TRBJ2-2,TRBD1,TRBV7-3,CASSPDRLNGELFF,TGTGCCAGCAGCCCGGACAGGCTAAACGGGGAGCTGTTTTTT
many,TRBJ2-2,.,TRBV2,CASIRDPITGELFF,TGTGCCAGCATACGGGATCCTATTACCGGGGAGCTGTTTTTT
.,TRBJ1-6,.,TRBV29-1,CTEVGGSPLHF,TGCACCGAGGTAGGGGGATCACCCCTCCACTTT
.,TRBJ2-1,.,TRBV29-1,CSVGGTGYNEQFF,TGCAGCGTCGGAGGGACGGGGTACAATGAGCAGTTCTTC
many,TRBJ2-5,TRBD1,TRBV20-1,CSASPTGAIQETQYF,TGCAGTGCTAGCCCGACAGGGGCAATCCAAGAGACCCAGTACTTC
.,TRBJ2-5,TRBD2,TRBV7-9,CASSDSGRRETQYF,TGTGCCAGCAGTGATAGCGGGAGAAGAGAGACCCAGTACTTC
few,TRBJ1-1,TRBD1,TRBV20-1,CSAPQGGNTEAFF,TGCAGTGCTCCACAGGGGGGGAACACTGAAGCTTTCTTT
.,TRBJ2-2,TRBD1,TRBV7-6,CASSSRTGQFTGELFF,TGTGCCAGCAGCAGCCGGACAGGCCAATTCACCGGGGAGCTGTTTTTT
.,TRBJ2-1,TRBD2,TRBV7-9,CASSLGTRKVQFF,TGTGCCAGCAGCTTAGGGACTAGGAAGGTGCAGTTCTTC
many,TRBJ2-2,.,TRBV7-3,CASSFAGTSTGELFF,TGTGCCAGCAGTTTTGCCGGGACATCCACCGGGGAGCTGTTTTTT
.,TRBJ2-3,.,TRBV5-5,CASSRGMDSTDTQYF,TGTGCCAGCAGCCGTGGAATGGACAGCACAGATACGCAGTATTTT
few,TRBJ2-3,.,TRBV19,CASSQDTQYF,TGTGCCAGTAGTCAGGATACGCAGTATTTT
.,TRBJ2-5,.,TRBV7-2,CASSFGGSVRRTAQETQYF,TGCGCCAGCAGCTTTGGCGGTAGCGTGCGGCGGACGGCCCAAGAGACCCAGTACTTC
many,TRBJ1-4,TRBD1,TRBV3-1,CASSYDRGEANEKLFF,TGTGCCAGCAGCTACGACAGGGGAGAGGCTAATGAAAAACTGTTTTTT
many,TRBJ1-1,.,TRBV5-8,CASSLEFDTEAFF,TGTGCCAGCAGCTTGGAGTTCGACACTGAAGCTTTCTTT
once,TRBJ1-5,TRBD1,TRBV29-1,CSVAQGMGTDQHF,TGCAGCGTTGCACAGGGGATGGGGACAGACCAGCATTTT
.,TRBJ2-7,.,TRBV10-2,CASSAGLEYEQYF,TGTGCCAGCAGCGCAGGACTTGAATACGAGCAGTACTTC
.,TRBJ2-7,.,TRBV7-8,CASSHDSRQSEYF,TGTGCCAGCAGCCACGACTCGCGACAGAGCGAGTACTTC
.,TRBJ1-2,.,TRBV7-2,CASRKLGVSYGYTF,TGTGCCAGCAGGAAACTAGGGGTATCCTATGGCTACACCTTC
.,TRBJ1-5,.,TRBV7-8,CASSQGRGPNQPQHF,TGTGCCAGCAGCCAAGGTAGGGGCCCCAATCAGCCCCAGCATTTT